Given below is one TCR beta chain in context. This specimen belongs to a study of T cell responses to AZD1222 COVID-19 vaccine. Data came from immunoSEQ multiplex PCR; TCRdb stores just in-frame clones and leaves some out. The table shows about 120,000 clones, with about 85% occurring only once. V lost 5 bases, J lost 6 bases, and 11 bases stayed unmatched. Germline lookup yields CDR1 MNHEY and CDR2 SVGAGI. The CDR3 runs to 15 residues. The material was peripheral blood, obtained on day 0 of AZD1222 vaccination. This chain links TRBV6-5 with TRBJ1-1, with 8 bases that match TRBD1. The source is an adult in good health. The CDR3 nucleotides are TGTGCCAGCAGTCCTCGAACGACAGGGGACGCTGAAGCTTTCTTT. Translation: CASSPRTTGDAEAFF.